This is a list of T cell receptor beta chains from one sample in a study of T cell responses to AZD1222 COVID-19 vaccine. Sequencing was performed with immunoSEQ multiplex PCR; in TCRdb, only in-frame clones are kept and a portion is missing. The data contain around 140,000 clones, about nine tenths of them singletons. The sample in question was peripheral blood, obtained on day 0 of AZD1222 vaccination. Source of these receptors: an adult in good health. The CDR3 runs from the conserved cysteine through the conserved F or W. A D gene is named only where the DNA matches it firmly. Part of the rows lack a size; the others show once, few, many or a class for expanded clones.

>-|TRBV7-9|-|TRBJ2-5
CASSLGTAKETQYF
TGTGCCAGCAGCTTAGGGACAGCGAAAGAGACCCAGTACTTC
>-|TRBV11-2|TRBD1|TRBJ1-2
CASSYVVGQGARGYTF
TGTGCCAGCAGCTATGTAGTGGGACAGGGGGCTCGTGGCTACACCTTC
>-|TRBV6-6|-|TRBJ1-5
CASSYDRFGNQPQHF
TGTGCCAGCAGTTACGACCGTTTTGGCAATCAGCCCCAGCATTTT
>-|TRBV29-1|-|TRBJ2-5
CSVERQGGGETQYF
TGCAGCGTTGAGCGACAGGGAGGTGGAGAGACCCAGTACTTC
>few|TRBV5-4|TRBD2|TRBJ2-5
CASSPRTSGETQYF
TGTGCCAGCAGCCCCCGGACTAGTGGGGAGACCCAGTACTTC
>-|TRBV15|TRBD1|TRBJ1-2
CATSPRQGALLTGYGYTF
TGTGCCACCAGCCCGAGGCAGGGGGCGCTTCTTACCGGCTATGGCTACACCTTC
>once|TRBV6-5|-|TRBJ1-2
CASRDYQGPSDGYTF
TGTGCCAGCAGGGACTACCAGGGGCCGAGCGATGGCTACACCTTC
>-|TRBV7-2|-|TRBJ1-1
CASTKAAQGNTEAFF
TGTGCCAGCACGAAGGCGGCACAGGGGAACACTGAAGCTTTCTTT
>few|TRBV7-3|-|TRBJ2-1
CASSLTGGTGLSYNEQFF
TGTGCCAGCAGCTTAACGGGGGGAACAGGGTTGAGCTACAATGAGCAGTTCTTC
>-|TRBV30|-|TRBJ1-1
CAWSRAKGSAFF
TGTGCCTGGAGCAGGGCTAAGGGGTCAGCTTTCTTT
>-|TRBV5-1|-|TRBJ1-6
CASSTTNSPLHF
TGCGCCAGCAGCACGACAAATTCACCCCTCCACTTT
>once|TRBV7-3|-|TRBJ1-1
CASSFERNTEAFF
TGTGCCAGCAGCTTTGAAAGAAACACTGAAGCTTTCTTT
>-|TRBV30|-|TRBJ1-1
CAWSVLGGTEAFF
TGTGCCTGGAGTGTACTGGGAGGAACTGAAGCTTTCTTT
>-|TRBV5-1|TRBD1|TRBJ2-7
CASSLQPDRGRNEQYF
TGCGCCAGCAGCTTGCAACCTGACAGGGGGCGCAACGAGCAGTACTTC
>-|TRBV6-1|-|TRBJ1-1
CASSDGGTPNTEAFF
TGTGCCAGCAGTGACGGCGGGACACCGAACACTGAAGCTTTCTTT
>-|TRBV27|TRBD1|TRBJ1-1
CASRPQGQRNTEAFF
TGTGCCAGCAGACCCCAGGGACAGAGGAACACTGAAGCTTTCTTT
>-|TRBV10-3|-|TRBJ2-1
CAISESVGNEQFF
TGTGCCATCAGTGAGTCGGTGGGCAATGAGCAGTTCTTC
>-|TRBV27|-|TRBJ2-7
CASSSEWGDEQYF
TGTGCCAGCAGTTCCGAGTGGGGGGACGAGCAGTACTTC
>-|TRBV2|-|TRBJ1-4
CASSDVGTKEKLFF
TGTGCCAGCAGTGACGTCGGGACCAAAGAAAAACTGTTTTTT
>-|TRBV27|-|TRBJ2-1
CASSGGPLYNEQFF
TGTGCCAGCAGCGGGGGGCCCCTCTACAATGAGCAGTTCTTC
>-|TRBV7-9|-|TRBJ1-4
CASSTYRDANEKLFF
TGTGCCAGCAGCACCTACAGGGATGCTAATGAAAAACTGTTTTTT
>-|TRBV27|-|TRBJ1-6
CASSYRYPDSPLHF
TGTGCCAGCAGTTACAGGTACCCAGATTCACCCCTCCACTTT
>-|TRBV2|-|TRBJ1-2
CASSATVNYGYTF
TGTGCCAGCAGTGCGACGGTGAACTATGGCTACACCTTC
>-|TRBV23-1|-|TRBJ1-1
CARGQPTEAFF
TGCGCCAGAGGACAGCCAACTGAAGCTTTCTTT
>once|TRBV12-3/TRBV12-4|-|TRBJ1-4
CASSPPGVEKLFF
TGTGCCAGCAGTCCCCCGGGAGTTGAAAAACTGTTTTTT
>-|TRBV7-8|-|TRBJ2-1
CASSSARGGALNEQFF
TGTGCCAGCAGCTCTGCTAGAGGCGGGGCCCTCAATGAGCAGTTCTTC
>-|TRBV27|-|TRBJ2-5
CASTLYMGAETQYF
TGTGCCAGCACCTTATATATGGGGGCAGAGACCCAGTACTTC
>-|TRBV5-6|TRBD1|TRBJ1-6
CASSFGTGVLALHF
TGTGCCAGCAGCTTCGGGACAGGGGTTCTGGCCCTCCACTTT
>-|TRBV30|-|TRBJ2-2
CAWSSTGELFF
TGTGCCTGGAGTAGCACCGGGGAGCTGTTTTTT